Listed below are T cell receptor beta chains from one sample, sequenced in a study of blood T cell repertoires in COVID-19. TCRdb keeps only in-frame clones here, not all; method: immunoSEQ multiplex PCR. Here the sample spans approximately 100,000 clones, around 87% being singletons. Sequencing was carried out using peripheral blood. The source of these receptors is a woman aged 25 to 39 with acute or convalescent COVID-19. Each CDR3 is given without its conserved first and last residue.

J gene,V gene,CDR3 protein
TRBJ1-1,TRBV3-1/TRBV3-2,ASSQDDGRGLTEAF
TRBJ2-2,TRBV7-3,ASSPRGTGDGTGELF
TRBJ1-1,TRBV25-1,ASGTGGMGTEAF
TRBJ1-5,TRBV19,ASTYGGQPQH
TRBJ2-3,TRBV25-1,ASSGGREGATQY
TRBJ2-1,TRBV30,AWREKGTSLNEQF
TRBJ1-5,TRBV28,ASSAGGAPRQPQH
TRBJ2-2,TRBV18,ASSWTGSSTGELF
TRBJ2-7,TRBV2,ASRGDRGYEQY
TRBJ2-3,TRBV25-1,ASNRGSTDTQY
TRBJ2-7,TRBV11-2,ASSLPAGASGEQY
TRBJ2-7,TRBV6-5,ASRPTGAYEQY
TRBJ2-3,TRBV6-4,ASSDGTGSTDTQY
TRBJ1-6,TRBV5-8,ASSRDRGNSPLH
TRBJ1-1,TRBV5-6,ASSLERGQGAF
TRBJ1-1,TRBV27,ASSLIGETGNTEAF
TRBJ2-3,TRBV7-7,ASSATSTDTQY
TRBJ1-4,TRBV27,ASRRTPGQLTTNEKLF
TRBJ1-2,TRBV6-6,ASSYSSAYGYT
TRBJ2-2,TRBV21-1,ASSTRGGKGDTGELF
TRBJ1-6,TRBV18,ASSPLFNSPLH
TRBJ1-1,TRBV29-1,SVEEGTAAEAF
TRBJ1-1,TRBV6-5,ASRTQGVGYTEAF
TRBJ1-2,TRBV28,ASSYLGGYT
TRBJ1-1,TRBV20-1,SAKRNTEAF
TRBJ1-5,TRBV7-9,ASSPSSGTGMDQPQH
TRBJ2-3,TRBV7-3,ASSLGTSGYTDTQY
TRBJ2-1,TRBV2,ASREGSGGTKF
TRBJ1-6,TRBV15,ATSIESNSPLH
TRBJ1-6,TRBV27,ASRWGLERSPLH
TRBJ1-6,TRBV5-8,ASTSSYNSPLH
TRBJ2-1,TRBV7-9,ASSLGDSDEQF
TRBJ1-3,TRBV28,ASSLRMTRSTPGNTIY
TRBJ2-7,TRBV9,ASSVGDLAGAYEQY
TRBJ2-7,TRBV2,ASSEEQGSEQY
TRBJ1-2,TRBV9,ASRDPGGHYGYT
TRBJ1-1,TRBV27,ASIPDRSRGTEAF
TRBJ2-3,TRBV27,ASSFSGDSDTQY
TRBJ1-2,TRBV28,ASSSLQGEGPYGYT
TRBJ1-5,TRBV6-5,ASRATSANQPQH
TRBJ1-5,TRBV2,ASRKGLGQPQH
TRBJ1-2,TRBV5-1,ASSLAGRSGYT
TRBJ2-4,TRBV5-6,ASSPPDSPKNIQY
TRBJ2-3,TRBV6-7,ASSYHRGGREEY
TRBJ2-1,TRBV14,ASSQTAYNEQF
TRBJ2-7,TRBV4-1,ASSQGDRTYEQY
TRBJ2-7,TRBV19,ASSPLAGTVTYEQY
TRBJ2-1,TRBV7-6,ASSRQGGTYNEQF
TRBJ1-6,TRBV30,AWTTGGNSPLH
TRBJ2-2,TRBV3-1/TRBV3-2,ASSQDVSRGSELF
TRBJ1-1,TRBV29-1,SVEPDRKAF
TRBJ2-1,TRBV12-3/TRBV12-4,ASSREGNNEQF
TRBJ1-2,TRBV28,ASSLLSGVNYGYT
TRBJ1-2,TRBV29-1,SVGTGDYGYT
TRBJ2-7,TRBV5-6,ASSFGTSGSYEQY
TRBJ1-1,TRBV10-3,AISEKGGAMAF
TRBJ2-5,TRBV4-1,ATGDRGETQY
TRBJ2-4,TRBV24-1,ATSEGTGWDIQY
TRBJ1-5,TRBV2,ASRGAGSLSNQPQH
TRBJ1-1,TRBV28,ASSFFQRLNTEAF